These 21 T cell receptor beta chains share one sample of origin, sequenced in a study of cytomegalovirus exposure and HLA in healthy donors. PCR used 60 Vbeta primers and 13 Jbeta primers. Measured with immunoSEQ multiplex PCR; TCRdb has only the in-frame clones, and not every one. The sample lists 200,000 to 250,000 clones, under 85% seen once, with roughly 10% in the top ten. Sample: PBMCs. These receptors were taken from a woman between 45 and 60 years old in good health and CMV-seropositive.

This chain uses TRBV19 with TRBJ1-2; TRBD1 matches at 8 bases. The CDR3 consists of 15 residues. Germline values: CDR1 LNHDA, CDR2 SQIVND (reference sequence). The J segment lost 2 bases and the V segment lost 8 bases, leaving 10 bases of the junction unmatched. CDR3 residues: CASRELGQENYGYTF. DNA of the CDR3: TGTGCCAGTCGAGAACTGGGACAGGAGAACTATGGCTACACCTTC.

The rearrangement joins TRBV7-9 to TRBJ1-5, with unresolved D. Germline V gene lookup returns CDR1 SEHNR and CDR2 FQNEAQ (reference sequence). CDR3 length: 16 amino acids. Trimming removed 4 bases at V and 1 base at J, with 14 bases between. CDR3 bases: TGTGCCAGCAGCTCCGGGATTTGGGCAAGCAATCAGCCCCAGCATTTT. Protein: CASSSGIWASNQPQHF.

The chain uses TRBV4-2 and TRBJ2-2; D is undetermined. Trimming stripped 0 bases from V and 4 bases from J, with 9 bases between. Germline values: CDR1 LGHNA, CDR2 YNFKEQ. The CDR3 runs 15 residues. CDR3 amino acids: CASSQDAQFTGELFF. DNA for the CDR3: TGTGCCAGCAGCCAAGATGCACAGTTCACCGGGGAGCTGTTTTTT.

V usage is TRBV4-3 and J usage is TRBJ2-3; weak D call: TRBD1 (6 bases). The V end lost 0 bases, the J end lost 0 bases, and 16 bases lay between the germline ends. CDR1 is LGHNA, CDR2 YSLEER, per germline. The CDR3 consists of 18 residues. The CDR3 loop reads CASSQEAGALLSTDTQYF. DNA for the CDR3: TGCGCCAGCAGCCAAGAGGCAGGGGCTCTGCTTAGCACAGATACGCAGTATTTT.

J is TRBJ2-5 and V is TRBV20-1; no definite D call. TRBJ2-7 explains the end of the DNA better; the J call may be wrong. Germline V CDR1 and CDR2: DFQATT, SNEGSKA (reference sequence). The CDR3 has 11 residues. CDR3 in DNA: TGCAGTGCCAAGGCCGGGTCCGAGCAGTACTTC. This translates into CSAKAGSEQYF.

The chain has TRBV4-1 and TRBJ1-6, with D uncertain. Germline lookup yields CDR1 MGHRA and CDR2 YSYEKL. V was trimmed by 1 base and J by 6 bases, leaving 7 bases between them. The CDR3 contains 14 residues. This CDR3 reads CASSQGSPNSPLHF. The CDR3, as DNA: TGCGCCAGCAGCCAAGGGAGCCCTAATTCACCCCTCCACTTT.

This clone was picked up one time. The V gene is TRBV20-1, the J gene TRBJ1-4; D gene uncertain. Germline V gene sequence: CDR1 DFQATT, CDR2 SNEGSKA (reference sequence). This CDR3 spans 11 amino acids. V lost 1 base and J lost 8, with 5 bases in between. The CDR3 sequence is CSARVREKLFF. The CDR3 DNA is TGCAGTGCTAGAGTGCGAGAAAAACTGTTTTTT.

DNA of the CDR3: TGTGCCACCAGCAGACAGGGGGGCTATGGCTACACCTTC. Encoded protein: CATSRQGGYGYTF. This chain uses TRBV15 with TRBJ1-2, with TRBD1 matching 7 bases. Germline CDR1 reads LNHNV; CDR2 reads YYDKDF (reference sequence). Trimming cost V 2 bases and J 4 bases; bases outside gene matches: 1. The CDR3 is made up of 13 amino acids.

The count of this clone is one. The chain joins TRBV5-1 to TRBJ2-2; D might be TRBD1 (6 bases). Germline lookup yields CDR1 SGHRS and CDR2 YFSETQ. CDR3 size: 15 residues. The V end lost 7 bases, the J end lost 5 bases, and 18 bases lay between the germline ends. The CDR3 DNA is TGCGCCAGCCGGACCGGGACAAGTCGGACCGGGGAGCTGTTTTTT. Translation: CASRTGTSRTGELFF.

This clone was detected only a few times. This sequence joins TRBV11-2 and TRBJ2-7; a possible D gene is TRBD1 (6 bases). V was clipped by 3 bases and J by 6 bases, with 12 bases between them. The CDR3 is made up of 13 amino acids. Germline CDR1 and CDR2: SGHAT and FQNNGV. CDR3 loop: CASSLNRVGEQYF. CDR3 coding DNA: TGTGCCAGCAGCTTGAACAGGGTAGGCGAGCAGTACTTC.

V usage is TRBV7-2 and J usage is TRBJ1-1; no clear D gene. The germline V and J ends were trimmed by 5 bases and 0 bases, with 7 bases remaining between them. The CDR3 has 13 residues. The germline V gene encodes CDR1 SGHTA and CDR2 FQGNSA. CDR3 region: CASSRTVNTEAFF. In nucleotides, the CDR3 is TGTGCCAGCAGCCGGACTGTGAACACTGAAGCTTTCTTT. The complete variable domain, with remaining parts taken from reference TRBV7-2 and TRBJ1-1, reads GAGVSQSPSNKVTEKGKDVELRCDPISGHTALYWYRQSLGQGLEFLIYFQGNSAPDKSGLPSDRFSAERTGGSVSTLTIQRTQQEDSAVYLCASSRTVNTEAFFGQGTRLTVV.

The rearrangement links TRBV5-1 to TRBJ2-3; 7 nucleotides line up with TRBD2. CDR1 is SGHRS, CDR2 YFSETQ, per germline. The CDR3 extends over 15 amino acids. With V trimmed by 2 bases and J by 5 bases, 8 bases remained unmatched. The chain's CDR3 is CASSFSGGGGDTQYF. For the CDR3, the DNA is TGCGCCAGCAGCTTCTCGGGGGGTGGGGGAGATACGCAGTATTTT.

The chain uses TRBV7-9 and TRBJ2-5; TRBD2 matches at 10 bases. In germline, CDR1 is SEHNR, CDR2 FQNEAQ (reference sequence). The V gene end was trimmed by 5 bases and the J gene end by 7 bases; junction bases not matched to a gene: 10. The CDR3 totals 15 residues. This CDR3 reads CASSLSGGIVGTQYF. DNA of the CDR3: TGTGCCAGCAGCCTTAGCGGGGGGATCGTAGGGACCCAGTACTTC.

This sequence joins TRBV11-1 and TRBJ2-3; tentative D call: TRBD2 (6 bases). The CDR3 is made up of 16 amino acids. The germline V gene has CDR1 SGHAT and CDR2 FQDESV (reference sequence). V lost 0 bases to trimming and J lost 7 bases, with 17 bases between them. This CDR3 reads CASSLAWRGSENTQYF. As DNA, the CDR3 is TGTGCCAGCAGCTTAGCGTGGCGGGGCTCGGAGAATACGCAGTATTTT. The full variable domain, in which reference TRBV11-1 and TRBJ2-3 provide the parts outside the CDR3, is EAEVAQSPRYKITEKSQAVAFWCDPISGHATLYWYRQILGQGPELLVQFQDESVVDDSQLPKDRFSAERLKGVDSTLKIQPAELGDSAMYLCASSLAWRGSENTQYFGPGTRLTVL.

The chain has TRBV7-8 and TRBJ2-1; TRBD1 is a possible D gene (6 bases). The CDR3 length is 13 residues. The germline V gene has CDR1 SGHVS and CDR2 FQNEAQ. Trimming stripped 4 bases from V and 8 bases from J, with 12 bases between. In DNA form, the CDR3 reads TGTGCCAGCAGCTCATACAGGGTCTATGAGCAGTTCTTC. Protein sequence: CASSSYRVYEQFF.

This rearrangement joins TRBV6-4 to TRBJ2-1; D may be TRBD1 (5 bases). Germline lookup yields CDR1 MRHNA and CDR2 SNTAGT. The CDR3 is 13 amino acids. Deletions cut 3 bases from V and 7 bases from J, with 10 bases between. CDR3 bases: TGTGCCAGCAGTGAAGGCAGGGTGAATGAGCAGTTCTTC. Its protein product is CASSEGRVNEQFF.

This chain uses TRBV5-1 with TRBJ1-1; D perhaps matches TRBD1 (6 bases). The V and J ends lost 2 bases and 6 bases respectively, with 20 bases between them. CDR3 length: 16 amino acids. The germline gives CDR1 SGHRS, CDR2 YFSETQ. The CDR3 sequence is CASSFRAGDLSPEAFF. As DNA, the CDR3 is TGCGCCAGCAGCTTTCGAGCAGGGGATCTCTCCCCTGAAGCTTTCTTT. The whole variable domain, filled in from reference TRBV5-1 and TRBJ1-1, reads KAGVTQTPRYLIKTRGQQVTLSCSPISGHRSVSWYQQTPGQGLQFLFEYFSETQRNKGNFPGRFSGRQFSNSRSEMNVSTLELGDSALYLCASSFRAGDLSPEAFFGQGTRLTVV.

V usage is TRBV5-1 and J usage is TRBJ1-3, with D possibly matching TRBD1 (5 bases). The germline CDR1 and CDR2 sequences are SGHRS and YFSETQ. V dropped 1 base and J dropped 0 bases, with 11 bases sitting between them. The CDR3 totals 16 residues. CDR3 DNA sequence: TGCGCCAGCAGCTTGTCTGGGGGGACCTCTGGAAACACCATATATTTT. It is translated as CASSLSGGTSGNTIYF.

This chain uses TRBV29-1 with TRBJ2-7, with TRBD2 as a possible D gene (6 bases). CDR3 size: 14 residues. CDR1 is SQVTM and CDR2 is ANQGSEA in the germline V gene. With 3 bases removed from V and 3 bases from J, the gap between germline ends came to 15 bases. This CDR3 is CSVDLSKGGYEQYF. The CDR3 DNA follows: TGCAGCGTTGATCTGTCTAAGGGAGGCTACGAGCAGTACTTC.

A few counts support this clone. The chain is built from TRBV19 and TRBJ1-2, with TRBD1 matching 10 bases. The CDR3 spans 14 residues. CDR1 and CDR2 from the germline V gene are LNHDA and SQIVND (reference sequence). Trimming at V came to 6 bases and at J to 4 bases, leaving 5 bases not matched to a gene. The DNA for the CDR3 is TGTGCCAGTAGATTGGACAGGGGGGGCTATGGCTACACCTTC. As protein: CASRLDRGGYGYTF.

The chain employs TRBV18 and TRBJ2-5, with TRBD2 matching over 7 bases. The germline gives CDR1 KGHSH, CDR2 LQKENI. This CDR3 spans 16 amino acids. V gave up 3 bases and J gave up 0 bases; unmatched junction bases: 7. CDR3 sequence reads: CASSPRDYGYQETQYF. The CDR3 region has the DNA TGTGCCAGCTCACCGCGGGACTATGGGTACCAAGAGACCCAGTACTTC.